This TCR beta chain was recorded in a study of identical twins. CDR3 size: 14 residues. Germline V CDR1 and CDR2: WSHSY, SAAADI. Trimming removed 6 bases from V and 2 bases from J, with 12 bases in between. A universal primer binding site was introduced by template switching. The final cDNA contained unique molecular identifiers. TCRdb re-derived calls from the 5' RACE reads in MiXCR, one entry per CDR3 protein. The sample yields about 530,000 distinct CDR3 sequences, around 15% seen once. This clonotype was seen a few times. Its target is unknown. Study-wide points: Alpha sequences that were out-of-frame and twin-shared showed an excess of low generation probability. For out-of-frame beta sequences, excess twin sharing was weaker.

The data were also submitted as part of a second study, on yellow fever vaccine responses in identical twins.

The J gene is TRBJ2-3, the V gene TRBV10-2; D not resolved. This TCR was recovered from a woman aged 18 to 35 in good health. The sample comprised CD4+ T cells sorted from blood. CDR3 residues: CASSPLANTDTQYF. CDR3 in DNA: TGCGCCAGCAGCCCCCTGGCCAACACAGATACGCAGTATTTT.